This paragraph covers one T cell receptor beta chain sequence. This table comes from immunoSEQ multiplex PCR, and its TCRdb copy is limited to in-frame clones, with some not included. This sample has some 40,000 clones, with 89% found just once. These data come from a study of OX40 agonist ivuxolimab in advanced cancers. Study-wide background: Participants could have had prior anti-PD-1, anti-PD-L1 or anti-CTLA-4 therapy, and less than 45% had some.

Trimming removed 7 bases from V and 0 bases from J, with 18 bases in between. Looked up from germline, CDR1 is SNHLY and CDR2 is FYNNEI. There are 16 residues in the CDR3. This specimen consisted of CD4+ or CD8+ T cells sorted from blood, obtained in a trial of the OX40 agonist ivuxolimab. This receptor was taken from an adult with an advanced solid tumor such as melanoma, head and neck, liver or kidney cancer. The V and J genes are TRBV2 and TRBJ1-2, with D unresolved. CDR3 loop: CASTKSEHSANYGYTF. Written as DNA, the CDR3 is TGTGCCAGCACGAAATCAGAACATTCCGCTAACTATGGCTACACCTTC. The full variable domain, with the rest looked up from reference TRBV2 and TRBJ1-2, is EPEVTQTPSHQVTQMGQEVILRCVPISNHLYFYWYRQILGQKVEFLVSFYNNEISEKSEIFDDQFSVERPDGSNFTLKIRSTKLEDSAMYFCASTKSEHSANYGYTFGSGTRLTVV.